This T cell receptor beta chain was sequenced during a study of prognosis after radiotherapy for stage I lung cancer. In the study overall: Each non-small cell lung cancer patient was deemed medically inoperable.

Germline CDR1 and CDR2: SGHNT and YENEEA. The ends were cut back, 4 bases at V and 2 bases at J, with 14 bases in the middle. The CDR3 runs to 15 residues. From genomic DNA, TCR beta CDR3 was amplified by two-round multiplex PCR. Amplification during the initial PCR round employed primers specific to each TRBV and TRBJ gene. With universal primers, the second PCR round was performed. Each CDR3 protein is one row after TCRdb ran MiXCR on the multiplex PCR reads. The table includes approximately 13,000 distinct CDR3 sequences, roughly 50% detected once. Disease was node-negative on CT and PET/CT in all patients; none had prior chemotherapy, radiotherapy or other malignancies. This clonotype was seen just once.

The chain has TRBV11-3 and TRBJ1-2, with D hard to call. The receptor was isolated from a donor at least 50 years old with non-small cell lung cancer. Material: PBMCs, obtained before or after stereotactic body radiation therapy (not recorded which). The CDR3 nucleotides read TGTGCCAGCAGCTCCCACCTCGAGCCGAACTATGGCTACACCTTC. Amino acids: CASSSHLEPNYGYTF. Drawing the rest from reference TRBV11-3 and TRBJ1-2, the complete variable domain is EAGVVQSPRYKIIEKKQPVAFWCNPISGHNTLYWYLQNLGQGPELLIRYENEEAVDDSQLPKDRFSAERLKGVDSTLKIQPAELGDSAVYLCASSSHLEPNYGYTFGSGTRLTVV.